Following are 8 T cell receptor beta chains from one sample sequenced in a study of graft-versus-host responses after intestinal transplantation. Produced via immunoSEQ multiplex PCR; TCRdb's table is partial and in-frame only. The sample includes about 88,000 clones, around 93% seen only once; the top ten take more than 0.15%. Their recognized antigens are unknown. Sequenced here: unstimulated CD4+ T cells sorted from spleen or lymph node cells, sampled before transplant. The source of these receptors is a human donor who was the organ donor for an intestinal transplant.

The gene calls are TRBV6-5 and TRBJ2-3, with a weak D call TRBD1 (6 bases). V was clipped by 2 bases and J by 6 bases, with 12 bases between them. Germline-derived CDR1 and CDR2 are MNHEY and SVGAGI. The length of the CDR3 is 14 residues. The CDR3 bases are TGTGCCAGCAGTTACGGGGGCCTTTCGGATACGCAGTATTTT. Protein sequence: CASSYGGLSDTQYF.

The J gene is TRBJ2-1, the V gene TRBV29-1; TRBD1 agrees at 9 bases. CDR1 is SQVTM and CDR2 is ANQGSEA in the germline V gene. V gave up 0 bases and J gave up 7 bases; unmatched junction bases: 4. The CDR3 loop spans 14 amino acids. This CDR3 is CSVEDGDRGNEQFF. CDR3 sequence (DNA): TGCAGCGTTGAAGACGGCGACAGGGGGAATGAGCAGTTCTTC.

The CDR3 protein is CASSPRDEEKLFF. In DNA form, the CDR3 reads TGTGCCAGCAGCCCCAGGGATGAGGAAAAACTGTTTTTT. The J gene is TRBJ1-4, the V gene TRBV6-5, with D maybe TRBD1 (5 bases). The germline V gene encodes CDR1 MNHEY and CDR2 SVGAGI. V gave up 6 bases and J gave up 8 bases, with 13 bases separating them. The CDR3 length is 13 residues.

The chain is built from TRBV9 and TRBJ2-2, with D possibly being TRBD2 (5 bases). The CDR3 runs to 15 residues. The V and J ends lost 2 bases and 0 bases respectively, with 8 bases between them. Germline V gives CDR1 SGDLS, CDR2 YYNGEE. The CDR3 DNA is TGTGCCAGCAGCGTGAGCGGAACGAACACCGGGGAGCTGTTTTTT. It codes for CASSVSGTNTGELFF.

The V and J genes are TRBV9 and TRBJ2-1; possibly TRBD2 for D (5 bases). In germline, CDR1 is SGDLS, CDR2 YYNGEE. V was shortened by 4 bases and J by 2 bases, with 10 bases between the two germline ends. The CDR3 has 14 residues. The CDR3 DNA follows: TGTGCCAGCAGCTCAGCGGTCCCCTACAATGAGCAGTTCTTC. Protein product: CASSSAVPYNEQFF.

This rearrangement joins TRBV5-4 to TRBJ2-5; 9 bases align to TRBD2. Germline V gene lookup returns CDR1 SGHNT and CDR2 YYREEE (reference sequence). V was clipped by 4 bases and J by 3 bases; unmatched bases: 4. This CDR3 comprises 14 residues. CDR3 sequence: CASSKAGGKETQYF. Here the CDR3 DNA reads TGTGCCAGCAGCAAAGCGGGGGGAAAAGAGACCCAGTACTTC.

V is TRBV7-9 and J is TRBJ2-1; D is possibly TRBD1 or TRBD2 (5 bases each). Trimming took off 2 bases at V and 3 bases at J, with 20 bases between the two ends. This CDR3 is built from 18 residues. Germline CDR1 reads SEHNR; CDR2 reads FQNEAQ (reference sequence). The CDR3 sequence is CASSLYLGAGSYYNEQFF. CDR3 coding DNA: TGTGCCAGCAGCTTATACCTCGGGGCAGGGTCCTACTACAATGAGCAGTTCTTC. Filled out from reference TRBV7-9 and TRBJ2-1, the complete variable domain reads DTGVSQNPRHKITKRGQNVTFRCDPISEHNRLYWYRQTLGQGPEFLTYFQNEAQLEKSRLLSDRFSAERPKGSFSTLEIQRTEQGDSAMYLCASSLYLGAGSYYNEQFFGPGTRLTVL.

The chain has TRBV14 and TRBJ2-2; weak D call: TRBD1 (6 bases). CDR1 and CDR2 from the germline V gene are SGHDN and FVKESK. The CDR3 sequence is 13 residues long. Trimming took off 7 bases at V and 4 bases at J, with 10 bases between the two ends. The chain's CDR3 is CASMPGVTGELFF. In DNA form, the CDR3 reads TGTGCCAGCATGCCAGGGGTCACCGGGGAGCTGTTTTTT.